This T cell receptor (beta chain) is drawn from a study of cytomegalovirus exposure and HLA in healthy donors. Study-level information: Among roughly 180 million T cells, an earlier analysis found 117 million unique TCR beta sequences.

About this clone: The target antigen is unknown.

V was shortened by 6 bases and J by 6 bases, with 9 bases between the two germline ends. Per the germline V gene, CDR1 is DFQATT and CDR2 is SNEGSKA (reference sequence). This CDR3 is 10 amino acids long. PCR employed 60 Vbeta and 13 Jbeta primers. Per the original data handling: Unique TCR beta chains numbered approximately 80 million in a later analysis, with some 9.9 million shared. Assay: immunoSEQ multiplex PCR; the TCRdb copy retains only in-frame clones and omits some. The DNA gave D and trimming, while V, J and clone size come from that table. Of 120,000 to 150,000 clones listed, about 80% are singletons. Broader study findings: The productive fraction for most TCR beta V segments was about 90% or about 30% in an earlier analysis. Some V segments could not be told apart, so they were left out, TRBV6-2 and TRBV6-3 among them.

The receptor's source is a man aged 18 to 29 in good health and CMV-seronegative. The chain joins TRBV20-1 to TRBJ2-7; D possibly corresponds to TRBD2 (6 bases). Sequencing was performed on PBMCs. The DNA for the CDR3 is TGCAGTGCCTGGAGGGGCGAGCAGTACTTC. It codes for CSAWRGEQYF.